The clone carrying this T cell receptor beta chain was detected a few times. Its antigen remains unidentified. This specimen includes other DNA sequences encoding the same CDR3. This specimen belongs to a study of shared clonotypes between healthy human individuals. Study-level points and caveats: Enrolling few donors narrowed the genetic and exposure-history diversity that was represented. A generally larger estimated richness was seen in naive subsets than in memory subsets.

CD45RO-negative CD8 cells positively selected for CCR7 made up the naive population, which excluded terminally differentiated effector memory CD45RA+ cells. It was approximately 0.2 ug DNA, approximately 28,000 T cell genomes, that sorted-subset replicate PCRs used. TCRdb's table, derived via immunoSEQ multiplex PCR, lists solely in-frame clones and lacks some. The sample lists 600,000 or so clones, around 95% occurring once. This TCR was sampled from a woman aged 25 to 45 in good health. Material for sequencing was naive CD8+ T cells sorted from blood.

CDR3 sequence reads: CASSLVTGYEQYF. CDR3 nucleotides: TGTGCCAGCAGCTTAGTGACAGGGTACGAGCAGTACTTC. V is TRBV7-9 and J is TRBJ2-7; 7 bases are shared with TRBD1. The trim removed 1 base at V and 4 bases at J, leaving 1 base unmatched. CDR1 and CDR2 from the germline V gene are SEHNR and FQNEAQ (reference sequence). The CDR3 runs 13 residues.